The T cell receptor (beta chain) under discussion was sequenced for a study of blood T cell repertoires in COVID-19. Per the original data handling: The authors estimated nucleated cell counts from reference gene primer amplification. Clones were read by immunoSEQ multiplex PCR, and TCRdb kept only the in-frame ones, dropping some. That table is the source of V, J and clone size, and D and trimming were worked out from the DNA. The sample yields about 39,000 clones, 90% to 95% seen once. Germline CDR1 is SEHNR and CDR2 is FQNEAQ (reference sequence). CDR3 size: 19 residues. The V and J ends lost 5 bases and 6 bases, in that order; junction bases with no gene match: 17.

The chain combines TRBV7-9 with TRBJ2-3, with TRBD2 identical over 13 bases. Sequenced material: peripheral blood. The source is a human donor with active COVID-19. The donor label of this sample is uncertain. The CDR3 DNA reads TGTGCCAGCAGCCCGGACCCCTGGACTAGCGGGAGTGAATTTGATACGCAGTATTTT. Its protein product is CASSPDPWTSGSEFDTQYF.